The 17 T cell receptor beta chains reported below all come from one sample, sequenced in a study of blood T cell repertoires in COVID-19. Some clones are missing from TCRdb's copy, which holds only in-frame ones; the method was immunoSEQ multiplex PCR. Counted here are just over 300,000 clones, 70% to 90% occurring once; the ten biggest clones make up approximately 4.1%. Sequencing input: PBMCs or T cells enriched from blood (not recorded which). These receptors were obtained from a man aged 25 to 45 who had recovered from COVID-19.

The rearrangement uses TRBV7-6 and TRBJ1-3; 7 bases are shared with TRBD1. The trim removed 5 bases at V and 6 bases at J, leaving 10 bases unmatched. The CDR3 sequence is 15 residues long. Germline V lookup: CDR1 SGHVS, CDR2 FNYEAQ. The CDR3 nucleotides read TGTGCCAGCAGCGATCCGGGACAGATAAAAAACACCATATATTTT. It encodes CASSDPGQIKNTIYF.

The chain combines TRBV6-5 with TRBJ2-7; TRBD1 aligns across 10 bases. The ends lost 4 bases at V and 4 bases at J; junction bases unmatched: 7. Germline CDR1 reads MNHEY; CDR2 reads SVGAGI. There are 15 residues in the CDR3. This CDR3 is CASSSPGQGLYEQYF. The CDR3 nucleotides are TGTGCCAGCAGTTCCCCGGGACAGGGGTTGTACGAGCAGTACTTC.

The rearrangement uses TRBV18 and TRBJ1-4; D gene uncertain. The CDR3 covers 14 residues. With 2 bases removed from V and 0 bases from J, the gap between germline ends came to 4 bases. In germline, CDR1 is KGHSH, CDR2 LQKENI. CDR3 loop: CASSPTSTNEKLFF. The CDR3 DNA follows: TGTGCCAGCTCACCAACATCAACTAATGAAAAACTGTTTTTT.

This chain joins TRBV7-9 and TRBJ2-2; 7 nucleotides line up with TRBD2. CDR1 is SEHNR and CDR2 is FQNEAQ in the germline V gene (reference sequence). The CDR3 consists of 16 residues. V shed 6 bases and J 5 bases; nucleotides not matched to a gene: 12. The CDR3 bases are TGTGCCAGCAGAGGGCTAATTAGGGAGGGGACCGGGGAGCTGTTTTTT. It translates to CASRGLIREGTGELFF.

For the CDR3, the DNA is TGCGCCAGCAGCGTTCGACTAGCGGGAGCCTACAATGAGCAGTTCTTC. Amino acid sequence: CASSVRLAGAYNEQFF. This chain connects TRBV4-1 to TRBJ2-1; 12 bases are a match to TRBD2. This CDR3 has 16 amino acids. Germline V gives CDR1 MGHRA, CDR2 YSYEKL. J gave up 2 bases and V 5 bases, and 4 bases lay outside the gene matches.

V usage is TRBV4-1 and J usage is TRBJ2-1, with 7 nucleotides matching TRBD2. The CDR3 is 17 residues long. Unmatched junction bases numbered 9, after V lost 1 base and J lost 3 bases. CDR1 and CDR2 (germline): MGHRA, YSYEKL. The CDR3 is CASSQGLAGPRYNEQFF. The CDR3 nucleotides are TGCGCCAGCAGCCAAGGACTAGCAGGGCCTCGCTACAATGAGCAGTTCTTC.

The V and J genes are TRBV6-5 and TRBJ1-3, with 9 bases identical to TRBD1. V dropped 4 bases and J dropped 7; count of bases not matched to a gene: 5. Germline V lookup: CDR1 MNHEY, CDR2 SVGAGI. The CDR3 is 14 amino acids. This CDR3 is CASSSGTGRNTIYF. The CDR3, as DNA: TGTGCCAGCAGTTCTGGGACAGGGAGGAACACCATATATTTT.

The V and J genes are TRBV3-1 (or the pseudogene TRBV3-2) and TRBJ2-7, with D perhaps matching TRBD1 (5 bases). The V and J ends lost 4 bases and 3 bases respectively, with 16 bases between them. Germline-derived CDR1 and CDR2 are LGHDT and YNNKEL (reference sequence). This CDR3 has 15 amino acids. CDR3 in amino acids: CASSPRGQLLYEQYF. CDR3 coding DNA: TGTGCCAGCAGCCCACGAGGACAATTACTCTACGAGCAGTACTTC.

The chain employs TRBV5-1 and TRBJ2-3, with 9 bases matching TRBD2. After removal of 1 base from V and 6 bases from J, the junction contained 15 bases not matched to a gene. The CDR3 runs to 18 residues. Germline CDR1 reads SGHRS; CDR2 reads YFSETQ. CDR3 loop: CASSLLYYAGGSYDTQYF. The DNA of the CDR3 is TGCGCCAGCAGCTTGTTATATTATGCGGGAGGGTCGTATGATACGCAGTATTTT. Drawing the rest from reference TRBV5-1 and TRBJ2-3, the complete variable domain is KAGVTQTPRYLIKTRGQQVTLSCSPISGHRSVSWYQQTPGQGLQFLFEYFSETQRNKGNFPGRFSGRQFSNSRSEMNVSTLELGDSALYLCASSLLYYAGGSYDTQYFGPGTRLTVL.

This chain connects TRBV11-2 to TRBJ2-2; weak D call: TRBD2 (6 bases). CDR3 size: 16 residues. Trimming took 5 bases from V and 4 from J, leaving 17 bases between them. Germline V gene sequence: CDR1 SGHAT, CDR2 FQNNGV. CDR3 sequence (DNA): TGTGCCAGCAGCACACTCAGGACTAAAGCCACCGGGGAGCTGTTTTTT. It translates to CASSTLRTKATGELFF.

The gene calls are TRBV7-9 and TRBJ2-7; D is unclear. CDR1 is SEHNR, CDR2 FQNEAQ, per germline (reference sequence). V shed 1 base and J shed 0 bases, with 7 bases lying between them. The CDR3 covers 14 residues. CDR3: CASSLVLSSYEQYF. The CDR3 region has the DNA TGTGCCAGCAGCTTAGTACTAAGCTCCTACGAGCAGTACTTC.

The chain joins TRBV11-2 to TRBJ1-3, with D possibly TRBD1 on 6 matching bases. CDR1 is SGHAT, CDR2 FQNNGV, per germline. Deletions cut 0 bases from V and 0 bases from J, with 12 bases between. The CDR3 totals 17 residues. The CDR3 nucleotides read TGTGCCAGCAGCTTAGAACCGGGACACCACTCTGGAAACACCATATATTTT. Protein sequence: CASSLEPGHHSGNTIYF.

As regards this clone: One junction end does not reproduce the germline sequence, and a read error may be involved. This chain joins TRBV28 and TRBJ2-5; 13 bases are a match to TRBD2. Germline V gene data show CDR1 as MDHEN and CDR2 as SYDVKM. The CDR3 covers 17 residues. The CDR3 bases are TGTGCCAGCAGTCTATGGACTAGCGGGAGTGTGGGAGAGACCCAGTACTTC. It is translated as CASSLWTSGSVGETQYF.

This clone appeared once. This chain links TRBV18 with TRBJ2-1; D unresolved. Germline CDR1 and CDR2: KGHSH and LQKENI. V was trimmed by 1 base and J by 4 bases, leaving 11 bases between them. This CDR3 contains 15 residues. For the CDR3, the DNA is TGTGCCAGCTCACCACTGGGCAGCCAATACAATGAGCAGTTCTTC. Translation: CASSPLGSQYNEQFF. The complete variable domain, with remaining parts taken from reference TRBV18 and TRBJ2-1, reads NAGVMQNPRHLVRRRGQEARLRCSPMKGHSHVYWYRQLPEEGLKFMVYLQKENIIDESGMPKERFSAEFPKEGPSILRIQQVVRGDSAAYFCASSPLGSQYNEQFFGPGTRLTVL.

This chain joins TRBV7-9 and TRBJ1-2, with D unresolved. CDR3 length: 11 amino acids. The germline CDR1 and CDR2 sequences are SEHNR and FQNEAQ (reference sequence). V was cut by 3 bases and J by 8 bases, with 7 bases left in between. This CDR3 reads CASSFGGGYTF. As DNA, the CDR3 is TGTGCCAGCAGCTTCGGCGGAGGCTACACCTTC.

The rearrangement joins TRBV6-6 to TRBJ2-2, with 8 bases that match TRBD1. V dropped 5 bases and J dropped 8; count of bases not matched to a gene: 13. CDR1 and CDR2 (germline): MNHNY, SVGAGI (reference sequence). There are 16 residues in the CDR3. This chain's CDR3 is CASSHGAGGRVGELFF. CDR3 DNA sequence: TGTGCCAGCAGTCACGGGGCAGGGGGCCGTGTAGGGGAGCTGTTTTTT.

The gene calls are TRBV5-1 and TRBJ1-3; tentatively, D is TRBD1 (6 bases). V was cut by 7 bases and J by 0 bases, with 14 bases left in between. The CDR3 is 15 residues long. CDR1 is SGHRS, CDR2 YFSETQ, per germline. The CDR3 loop is CASSTGKPSGNTIYF. The CDR3 DNA follows: TGCGCCAGCTCCACAGGGAAACCCTCTGGAAACACCATATATTTT.